This T cell receptor (beta chain) was identified during a study of blood T cell repertoires in COVID-19. The wider study: PBMCs, B-cell-depleted T cells, or T cells provided the cDNA or gDNA that made up the material.

Using immunoSEQ multiplex PCR, the repertoire was profiled, and TCRdb retains in-frame clones only, with some absent. The sample lists about 200,000 clones; around 88% were seen once. The CDR3 covers 14 residues. Germline CDR1 is MNHNS and CDR2 is SASEGT. V was cut by 2 bases and J by 0 bases, with 5 bases left in between. The clonotype originates from a woman in her 30s who had been exposed to COVID-19. This chain uses TRBV6-1 with TRBJ2-1; D remains unclear. Material: PBMCs or T cells enriched from blood (not recorded which). The CDR3 nucleotides are TGTGCCAGCAGTGAAACTAACTCCTACAATGAGCAGTTCTTC. Translated, it gives CASSETNSYNEQFF.